Listed below are T cell receptor beta chains from one sample, sequenced in a study of blood T cell repertoires in COVID-19. The assay was immunoSEQ multiplex PCR, and TCRdb's table has in-frame clones only and misses some. The data hold around 200,000 clones, with roughly 80% observed a single time. Sequencing was performed on peripheral blood. The receptors derive from a human donor in a cohort sampled during active COVID-19. Both conserved end residues are part of each CDR3. D genes are given only for firm matches. Clone size, where shown, is once, few, many, or a class for clones that have expanded.

d_call	cdr3_length	clone_size	j_call	v_call	cdr3_nt	cdr3_aa
TRBD1	14	NA	TRBJ2-7	TRBV13	TGTGCCAGCAGCACCGACAGGGGGCATTACGAGCAGTACTTC	CASSTDRGHYEQYF
NA	17	NA	TRBJ2-7	TRBV5-1	TGCGCCAGCAGCGCGTCCACCGGGGGTCTCAGCTCCTACGAGCAGTACTTC	CASSASTGGLSSYEQYF
NA	12	NA	TRBJ1-2	TRBV9	TGTGCCAGCAGCGCGACAACGTATGGCTACACCTTC	CASSATTYGYTF
TRBD1	15	NA	TRBJ1-6	TRBV19	TGTGCCAGTAGTACCAGACAGGGTCGAAGTTCACCCCTCCACTTT	CASSTRQGRSSPLHF
NA	13	once	TRBJ1-2	TRBV19	TGTGCCAGTAGTATAGATCAGACATATGGCTACACCTTC	CASSIDQTYGYTF
NA	13	NA	TRBJ2-1	TRBV3-1/TRBV3-2	TGTGCCAGCAGCCCCCCGGGCTACAATGAGCAGTTCTTC	CASSPPGYNEQFF
NA	13	NA	TRBJ1-1	TRBV9	TGTGCCAGCAGCGTAGCGGGGAACACTGAAGCTTTCTTT	CASSVAGNTEAFF
NA	13	NA	TRBJ2-5	TRBV21-1	TGTGCCAGCAGCAAGCGCGGTTGCGAGACCCAGTACTTC	CASSKRGCETQYF
NA	16	once	TRBJ1-1	TRBV25-1	TGTGCCAGCAGTGACCCCTCACAGGGATTGAACACTGAAGCTTTCTTT	CASSDPSQGLNTEAFF
NA	16	NA	TRBJ2-5	TRBV5-1	TGCGCCAGCAGCTCGGGAGACAGGGTGGGACAAGAGACCCAGTACTTC	CASSSGDRVGQETQYF
NA	14	NA	TRBJ2-7	TRBV5-4	TGTGCCAGCAGCTTGGGGGGGCGCGTTTACGAGCAGTACTTC	CASSLGGRVYEQYF
NA	17	NA	TRBJ2-3	TRBV5-1	TGCGCCAGCAGCTTGGGGCCTGGCGGGGATAGCACAGATACGCAGTATTTT	CASSLGPGGDSTDTQYF
NA	14	NA	TRBJ2-7	TRBV4-2	TGTGCCAGCAGCCAAGATGGGGGGACCTACGAGCAGTACTTC	CASSQDGGTYEQYF
NA	14	NA	TRBJ2-2	TRBV7-2	TGTGCCAGCAGCTTAGCGCAGGTCACCGGGGAGCTGTTTTTT	CASSLAQVTGELFF